Shown below are 11 T cell receptor beta chains from a single sample sequenced in a study of post-analysis software for immune sequencing data (dated by TCRdb to 2014 to 2015). Their target antigens are unknown. Library preparation was by PCR. The instrument given in TCRdb is Illumina HiSeq 2500. To reduce PCR and sequencing biases, unique molecular identifiers were incorporated into the TCR beta cDNA libraries. Using fastp at Q25 and MiXCR, TCRdb reprocessed the public reads and kept productive beta chains. Merged by CDR3 protein, the rows form single entries marked with the most common genes and DNA. The sample table lists around 710,000 distinct CDR3 sequences, more than 45% of them with a count of one. The ten top clones hold 4.9% of the sample. The study at large found these results: Patients showed significantly higher frequencies than controls for about 5 TRBV segments, among them TRBV5-6, TRBV5-1 and TRBV20-1.

Sample: blood. The origin of the receptors is a girl between 5 and 17 years old with multiple sclerosis.

The rearrangement uses TRBV15 and TRBJ2-1; D remains unclear. The CDR3 consists of 12 residues. The germline V and J ends were trimmed by 4 bases and 8 bases, with 9 bases remaining between them. CDR1 LNHNV and CDR2 YYDKDF come from the germline V gene (reference sequence). CDR3: CATSTITDEQFF. Here the CDR3 DNA reads TGTGCCACCAGCACAATTACCGATGAGCAGTTCTTC.

This rearrangement joins TRBV2 to TRBJ1-4, with D possibly matching TRBD1 (6 bases). The CDR3 has 14 residues. Germline values: CDR1 SNHLY, CDR2 FYNNEI. V lost 6 bases to trimming and J lost 2 bases, with 10 bases between them. In nucleotides, the CDR3 is TGTGCCAGCAGAACAGGGTTCACTAATGAAAAACTGTTTTTT. Translating gives CASRTGFTNEKLFF.

Concerning this clonotype itself: Just one base apart from a much larger clone, this may be a read error. The J gene is TRBJ2-3, the V gene TRBV9; D is uncertain. The CDR3 runs to 14 residues. Trimming took 3 bases from V and 5 from J, leaving 13 bases between them. Germline V gene data show CDR1 as SGDLS and CDR2 as YYNGEE. DNA for the CDR3: TGTGCCAGCAGCGACCAAAGAGCAAGAGATACGCAGTATTTT. Translating gives CASSDQRARDTQYF.

This clonotype was seen a handful of times. At one of its ends the junction is not consistent with the germline gene, which may arise from a read error. V usage is TRBV6-6 and J usage is TRBJ1-4; 11 nucleotides align to TRBD1. Germline V CDR1 and CDR2: MNHNY, SVGAGI (reference sequence). The CDR3 spans 17 residues. CDR3 sequence reads: CAGSSGQGVATNEKLFF. The CDR3, as DNA: TGTGCCGGCAGTTCGGGACAGGGGGTTGCAACTAATGAAAAACTGTTTTTT.

J is TRBJ2-1 and V is TRBV20-1; 9 nucleotides match TRBD2. Unmatched junction bases numbered 15, after V lost 6 bases and J lost 0 bases. Per the germline V gene, CDR1 is DFQATT and CDR2 is SNEGSKA (reference sequence). CDR3 size: 18 residues. CDR3 amino acids: CSAPVGLAGLSSYNEQFF. The CDR3 DNA reads TGCAGTGCCCCGGTAGGGCTAGCGGGATTAAGCTCCTACAATGAGCAGTTCTTC.

The J gene is TRBJ2-3, the V gene TRBV7-9; tentative D call: TRBD2 (5 bases). Germline V lookup: CDR1 SEHNR, CDR2 FQNEAQ (reference sequence). The CDR3 runs 14 residues. V dropped 0 bases and J dropped 3 bases, with 7 bases sitting between them. In DNA, the CDR3 is TGTGCCAGCAGCTTAGCGACTACGACAGATACGCAGTATTTT. Residues: CASSLATTTDTQYF.

This clonotype appeared a few times. This rearrangement joins TRBV7-3 to TRBJ2-1; 8 nucleotides match TRBD2. V trimming: 4 bases; J trimming: 5 bases; junction bases outside the gene matches: 16. Germline V CDR1 and CDR2: SGHTA, FQGTGA. The CDR3 has 18 residues. CDR3 bases: TGTGCCAGCAGCTCCCAAACCGGGGGCGGGAGGCCGAACAATGAGCAGTTCTTC. Translating gives CASSSQTGGGRPNNEQFF.

This sequence joins TRBV29-1 and TRBJ2-5; D uncertain. Germline V CDR1 and CDR2: SQVTM, ANQGSEA. V gave up 1 base and J gave up 5 bases, with 14 bases separating them. This CDR3 spans 14 amino acids. CDR3 residues: CSVEAPDAWETQYF. CDR3 sequence (DNA): TGCAGCGTTGAAGCCCCCGACGCCTGGGAGACCCAGTACTTC. The whole variable domain, filled in from reference TRBV29-1 and TRBJ2-5, reads SAVISQKPSRDICQRGTSLTIQCQVDSQVTMMFWYRQQPGQSLTLIATANQGSEATYESGFVIDKFPISRPNLTFSTLTVSNMSPEDSSIYLCSVEAPDAWETQYFGPGTRLLVL.

The J gene is TRBJ2-5, the V gene TRBV7-3; 10 bases match TRBD1. The junction had 5 bases not matched to a gene; V was cut back by 0 bases and J by 4 bases. Germline assignment: CDR1 SGHTA and CDR2 FQGTGA. The CDR3 is 16 residues long. CDR3 DNA: TGTGCCAGCAGCTTAACGGGACAGGGGAGTGGAGAGACCCAGTACTTC. Protein: CASSLTGQGSGETQYF.

This chain's CDR3 is CASSLDDRGSYEQYF. As DNA, the CDR3 is TGTGCCAGCAGCTTAGATGACAGGGGTTCCTACGAGCAGTACTTC. The V gene is TRBV7-9, the J gene TRBJ2-7, with TRBD1 matching over 8 bases. The germline V gene encodes CDR1 SEHNR and CDR2 FQNEAQ (reference sequence). V shed 1 base, J shed 1 base, and the junction held 3 bases outside the gene matches. There are 15 residues in the CDR3.

V gene TRBV12-3 or TRBV12-4 combines with J gene TRBJ2-7; D not certain. V gave up 6 bases and J gave up 4 bases, with 19 bases separating them. The CDR3 has 15 amino acids. For the CDR3, the DNA is TGTGCCAGCAGCCCGGTGGGCTTAAAGGCTTACGAGCAGTACTTC. Protein: CASSPVGLKAYEQYF.